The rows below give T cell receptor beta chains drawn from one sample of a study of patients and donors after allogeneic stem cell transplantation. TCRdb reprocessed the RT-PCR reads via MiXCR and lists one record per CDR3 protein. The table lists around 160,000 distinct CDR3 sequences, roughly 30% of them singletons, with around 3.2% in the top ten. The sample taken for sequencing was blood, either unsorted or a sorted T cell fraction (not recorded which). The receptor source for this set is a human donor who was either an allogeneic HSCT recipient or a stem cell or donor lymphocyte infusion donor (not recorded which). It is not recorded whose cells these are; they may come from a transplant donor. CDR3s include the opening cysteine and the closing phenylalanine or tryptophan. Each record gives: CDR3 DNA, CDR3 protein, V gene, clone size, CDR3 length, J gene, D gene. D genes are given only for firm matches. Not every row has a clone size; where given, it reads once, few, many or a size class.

CDR3nt: TGTGCCAGCAGCACCGGGACAGGGGGTGAAAAACTGTTTTTT
CDR3aa: CASSTGTGGEKLFF
v_gene: TRBV6-5
abundance: many
len: 14
j_gene: TRBJ1-4
d_gene: TRBD1

CDR3nt: TGCGCCAGCAGATTAGAAGATACGCAGTATTTT
CDR3aa: CASRLEDTQYF
v_gene: TRBV5-1
abundance: few
len: 11
j_gene: TRBJ2-3
d_gene: -

CDR3nt: TGTGCCAGCAGTTACGATCCTGGGTCGACAGATACGCAGTATTTT
CDR3aa: CASSYDPGSTDTQYF
v_gene: TRBV6-5
abundance: few
len: 15
j_gene: TRBJ2-3
d_gene: -

CDR3nt: TGCGCCAGCGGGATTGAGGGTGAGCAGTTCTTC
CDR3aa: CASGIEGEQFF
v_gene: TRBV5-1
abundance: few
len: 11
j_gene: TRBJ2-1
d_gene: -

CDR3nt: TGCAGCGTTGTTGCCCCAGCAGGGGGAGGCACTGAAGCTTTCTTT
CDR3aa: CSVVAPAGGGTEAFF
v_gene: TRBV29-1
abundance: many
len: 15
j_gene: TRBJ1-1
d_gene: TRBD1

CDR3nt: TGTGCCAGCAGAACGGCGACTAGCGGAGGGAATGAGCAGTTCTTC
CDR3aa: CASRTATSGGNEQFF
v_gene: TRBV27
abundance: -
len: 15
j_gene: TRBJ2-1
d_gene: TRBD2

CDR3nt: TGTGCCAGCAAGCTACAGGGGGGTGGGACCCAGTACTTC
CDR3aa: CASKLQGGGTQYF
v_gene: TRBV27
abundance: -
len: 13
j_gene: TRBJ2-5
d_gene: TRBD1

CDR3nt: TGTGCCAGCAGTTTCCAGGGGACCTATGGCTACACCTTC
CDR3aa: CASSFQGTYGYTF
v_gene: TRBV12-3/TRBV12-4
abundance: many
len: 13
j_gene: TRBJ1-2
d_gene: -

CDR3nt: TGTGCCAGCAGTTTATGGGGTGACAGGGGGCATCAGCCCCAGCATTTT
CDR3aa: CASSLWGDRGHQPQHF
v_gene: TRBV27
abundance: few
len: 16
j_gene: TRBJ1-5
d_gene: TRBD1

CDR3nt: TGTGCCACCAGCAGAGATGACAGGCAGTACTTC
CDR3aa: CATSRDDRQYF
v_gene: TRBV15
abundance: -
len: 11
j_gene: TRBJ2-7
d_gene: -

CDR3nt: TGCAGCGTTGAAGAGGAAGGGGCGTCGCACTACGAGCAGTACTTC
CDR3aa: CSVEEEGASHYEQYF
v_gene: TRBV29-1
abundance: once
len: 15
j_gene: TRBJ2-7
d_gene: -

CDR3nt: TGTGCCAGCAGCTCCCCGGGACTAGCGGGCTACAATGAGCAGTTCTTC
CDR3aa: CASSSPGLAGYNEQFF
v_gene: TRBV7-3
abundance: once
len: 16
j_gene: TRBJ2-1
d_gene: TRBD2

CDR3nt: TGTGCCAGCAGCCTCAGAGCGGGGACAGGCTATGGCTACACCTTC
CDR3aa: CASSLRAGTGYGYTF
v_gene: TRBV7-6
abundance: many
len: 15
j_gene: TRBJ1-2
d_gene: TRBD1

CDR3nt: TGTGCCAGCAGTTTGGACAGTCATGAAGCTTTCTTT
CDR3aa: CASSLDSHEAFF
v_gene: TRBV28
abundance: many
len: 12
j_gene: TRBJ1-1
d_gene: -

CDR3nt: TGTGCCAGCAGCTTTGACAAGAACACTGAAGCTTTCTTT
CDR3aa: CASSFDKNTEAFF
v_gene: TRBV5-4
abundance: many
len: 13
j_gene: TRBJ1-1
d_gene: -

CDR3nt: TGTGCCAGCAGTTTATCGGGGGGCGAGGGCAATCAGCCCCAGCATTTT
CDR3aa: CASSLSGGEGNQPQHF
v_gene: TRBV27
abundance: few
len: 16
j_gene: TRBJ1-5
d_gene: -

CDR3nt: TGTGCCAGCAGCTTAGTCGCAGGGACAAAAGATGAGCAGTTCTTC
CDR3aa: CASSLVAGTKDEQFF
v_gene: TRBV7-9
abundance: once
len: 15
j_gene: TRBJ2-1
d_gene: -

CDR3nt: TGTGCCAGCACCCCCTGGGACTTTGGGAACTATGGCTACACCTTC
CDR3aa: CASTPWDFGNYGYTF
v_gene: TRBV6-2/TRBV6-3
abundance: few
len: 15
j_gene: TRBJ1-2
d_gene: -

CDR3nt: TGTGCCAGCAGTTACCTAGGACACCCGAACACTGAAGCTTTCTTT
CDR3aa: CASSYLGHPNTEAFF
v_gene: TRBV6-6
abundance: -
len: 15
j_gene: TRBJ1-1
d_gene: -

CDR3nt: TGCAGCGTTGAAGGATCAGGACTAGCGGGCTACGAGCAGTACTTC
CDR3aa: CSVEGSGLAGYEQYF
v_gene: TRBV29-1
abundance: -
len: 15
j_gene: TRBJ2-7
d_gene: TRBD2

CDR3nt: TGTGCTAGTGGTTTGGTGTTGGGGGTACGCAATCAGCCCCAGCATTTT
CDR3aa: CASGLVLGVRNQPQHF
v_gene: TRBV12-5
abundance: -
len: 16
j_gene: TRBJ1-5
d_gene: -

CDR3nt: TGTGCCAGCAGCCAAGAAGCGGCCGGGGGGACAGTCCAAGAGACCCAGTACTTC
CDR3aa: CASSQEAAGGTVQETQYF
v_gene: TRBV4-2
abundance: many
len: 18
j_gene: TRBJ2-5
d_gene: -

CDR3nt: TGCGCCAGCAGCCATCCCGGTATAACCTACGAGCAGTACTTC
CDR3aa: CASSHPGITYEQYF
v_gene: TRBV4-1
abundance: -
len: 14
j_gene: TRBJ2-7
d_gene: -

CDR3nt: TGTGCCAGCAGCCTCCGGCAGTTCCGCGCCTTGGCTACTGAAGCTTTCTTT
CDR3aa: CASSLRQFRALATEAFF
v_gene: TRBV6-1
abundance: -
len: 17
j_gene: TRBJ1-1
d_gene: -

CDR3nt: TGTGCCAGCAGTTACGGAGGGGATGAGCAGTTCTTC
CDR3aa: CASSYGGDEQFF
v_gene: TRBV6-5
abundance: -
len: 12
j_gene: TRBJ2-1
d_gene: -

CDR3nt: TGTGCCAGCAGCTTATTGCTAGCGGGATTCAATGAGCAGTTCTTC
CDR3aa: CASSLLLAGFNEQFF
v_gene: TRBV7-3
abundance: -
len: 15
j_gene: TRBJ2-1
d_gene: TRBD2

CDR3nt: TGCGCCAGCAGCCAAGAGACCGTCGGGGAGCTGTTTTTT
CDR3aa: CASSQETVGELFF
v_gene: TRBV4-3
abundance: few
len: 13
j_gene: TRBJ2-2
d_gene: -